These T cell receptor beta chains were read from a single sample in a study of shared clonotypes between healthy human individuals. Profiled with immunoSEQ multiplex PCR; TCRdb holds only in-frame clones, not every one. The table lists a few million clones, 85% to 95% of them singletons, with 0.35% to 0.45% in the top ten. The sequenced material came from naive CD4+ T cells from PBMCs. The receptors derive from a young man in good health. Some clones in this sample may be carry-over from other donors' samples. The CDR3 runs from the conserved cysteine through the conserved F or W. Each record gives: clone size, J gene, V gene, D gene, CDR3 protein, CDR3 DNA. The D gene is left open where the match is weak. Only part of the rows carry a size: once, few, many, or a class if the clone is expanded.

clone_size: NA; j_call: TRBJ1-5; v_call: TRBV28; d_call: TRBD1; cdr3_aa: CASSRDRGQNNQPQHF; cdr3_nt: TGTGCCAGCAGTCGGGACAGGGGGCAAAACAATCAGCCCCAGCATTTT
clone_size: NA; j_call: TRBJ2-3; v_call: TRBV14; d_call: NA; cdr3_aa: CASSPRRRAHTDTQYF; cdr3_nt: TGTGCCAGCAGCCCCCGCAGGCGGGCCCACACAGATACGCAGTATTTT
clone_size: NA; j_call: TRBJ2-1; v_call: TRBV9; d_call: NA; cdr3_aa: CASSVSRGAYNEQFF; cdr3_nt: TGTGCCAGCAGCGTATCCAGGGGCGCGTACAATGAGCAGTTCTTC
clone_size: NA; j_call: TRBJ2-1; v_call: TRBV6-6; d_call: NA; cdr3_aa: CASSLGGGGEQFF; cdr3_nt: TGTGCCAGCAGCTTAGGAGGGGGGGGTGAGCAGTTCTTC
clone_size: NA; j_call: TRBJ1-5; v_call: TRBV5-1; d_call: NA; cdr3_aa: CASSFGDGNQPQHF; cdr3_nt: TGCGCCAGCAGCTTTGGGGATGGCAATCAGCCCCAGCATTTT
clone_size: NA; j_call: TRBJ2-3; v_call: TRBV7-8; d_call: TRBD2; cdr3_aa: CASSLWGGTDTQYF; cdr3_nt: TGTGCCAGCAGTTTGTGGGGGGGGACAGATACGCAGTATTTT
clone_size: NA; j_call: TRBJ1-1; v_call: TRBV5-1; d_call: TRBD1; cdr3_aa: CASSLRDRGMETEAFF; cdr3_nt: TGCGCCAGCAGCTTGAGGGACAGGGGAATGGAGACTGAAGCTTTCTTT
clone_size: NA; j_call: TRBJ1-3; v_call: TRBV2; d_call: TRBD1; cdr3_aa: CASRPRDSGNTIYF; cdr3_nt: TGTGCCAGCAGGCCCCGGGACAGCGGAAACACCATATATTTT
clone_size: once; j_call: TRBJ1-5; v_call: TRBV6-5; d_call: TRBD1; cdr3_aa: CASSSAAGGGQPQHF; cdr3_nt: TGTGCCAGCAGTTCTGCGGCAGGGGGTGGGCAGCCCCAGCATTTT
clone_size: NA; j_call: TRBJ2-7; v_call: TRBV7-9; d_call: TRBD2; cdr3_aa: CASSLGTSGHDSYEQYF; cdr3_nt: TGTGCCAGCAGCTTAGGAACTAGCGGGCATGACTCCTACGAGCAGTACTTC
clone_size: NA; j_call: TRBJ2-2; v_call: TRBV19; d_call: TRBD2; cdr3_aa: CASSILADTGELFF; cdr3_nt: TGTGCCAGTAGTATACTAGCGGACACCGGGGAGCTGTTTTTT
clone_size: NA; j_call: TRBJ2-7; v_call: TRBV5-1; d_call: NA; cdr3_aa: CASSLRSSYEQYF; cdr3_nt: TGCGCCAGCAGCTTGCGTAGCTCCTACGAGCAGTACTTC
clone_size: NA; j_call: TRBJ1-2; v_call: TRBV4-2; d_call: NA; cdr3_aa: CASSPLPGTTNGYTF; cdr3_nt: TGTGCCAGCAGCCCGCTCCCCGGGACAACCAATGGCTACACCTTC
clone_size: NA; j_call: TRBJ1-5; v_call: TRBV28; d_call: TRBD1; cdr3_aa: CASSSGQLSSQPQHF; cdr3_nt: TGTGCCAGCAGTTCGGGACAGCTGTCGAGTCAGCCCCAGCATTTT
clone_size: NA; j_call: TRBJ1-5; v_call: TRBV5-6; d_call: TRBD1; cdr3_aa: CASSKYGQGGQPQHF; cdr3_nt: TGTGCCAGCAGCAAATACGGACAGGGCGGTCAGCCCCAGCATTTT
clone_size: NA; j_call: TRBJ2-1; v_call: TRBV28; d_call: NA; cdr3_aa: CASRIESEQFF; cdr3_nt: TGTGCCAGCAGAATTGAGAGTGAGCAGTTCTTC
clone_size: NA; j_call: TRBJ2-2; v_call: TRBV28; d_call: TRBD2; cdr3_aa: CATLAGVIGELFF; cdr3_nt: TGTGCCACCTTAGCGGGAGTGATTGGGGAGCTGTTTTTT
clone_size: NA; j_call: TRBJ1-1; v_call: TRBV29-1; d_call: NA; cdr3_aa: CSVDGTWRTEAFF; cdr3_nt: TGCAGCGTAGATGGGACATGGCGCACTGAAGCTTTCTTT
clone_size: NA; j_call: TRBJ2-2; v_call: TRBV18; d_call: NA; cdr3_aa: CASSREASRIPGELFF; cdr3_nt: TGTGCCAGCTCAAGGGAGGCTAGCCGCATCCCCGGGGAGCTGTTTTTT
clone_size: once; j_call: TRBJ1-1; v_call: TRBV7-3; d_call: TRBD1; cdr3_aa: CASSFRQGVEAFF; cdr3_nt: TGTGCCAGCAGCTTCCGACAGGGGGTTGAAGCTTTCTTT
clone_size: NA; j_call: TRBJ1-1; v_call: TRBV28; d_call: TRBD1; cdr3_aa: CASSLAGGTEAFF; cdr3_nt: TGTGCCAGCAGTTTAGCAGGGGGCACTGAAGCTTTCTTT
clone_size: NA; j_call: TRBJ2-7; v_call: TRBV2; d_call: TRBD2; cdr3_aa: CASSELAGGSYEQYF; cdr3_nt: TGTGCCAGCAGCGAACTAGCGGGAGGGAGCTACGAGCAGTACTTC
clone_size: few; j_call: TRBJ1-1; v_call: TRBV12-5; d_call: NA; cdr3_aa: CASGLSSPRGRAFF; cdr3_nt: TGTGCTAGTGGTTTGTCCTCCCCCCGTGGGAGAGCTTTCTTT
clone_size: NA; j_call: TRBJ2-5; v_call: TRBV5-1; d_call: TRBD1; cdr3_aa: CASSLGGEETQYF; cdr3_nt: TGCGCCAGCAGCTTAGGGGGCGAAGAGACCCAGTACTTC
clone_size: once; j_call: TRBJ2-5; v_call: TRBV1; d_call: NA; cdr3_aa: CTSSQDLWGSQLRETQYF; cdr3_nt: TGCACCAGCAGCCAAGATCTTTGGGGTTCCCAGTTGAGGGAGACCCAGTACTTC
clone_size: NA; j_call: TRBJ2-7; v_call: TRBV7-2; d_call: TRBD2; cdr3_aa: CASSLGRGRASYEQYF; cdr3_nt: TGTGCCAGCAGCTTAGGTCGCGGGAGGGCGTCCTACGAGCAGTACTTC
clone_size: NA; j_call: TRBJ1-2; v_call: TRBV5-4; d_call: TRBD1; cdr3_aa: CASSHGAGQGAYGYTF; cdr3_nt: TGTGCCAGCAGCCACGGGGCCGGACAGGGGGCCTATGGCTACACCTTC
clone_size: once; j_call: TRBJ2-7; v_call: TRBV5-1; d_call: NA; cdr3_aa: CASSQGQPYEQYF; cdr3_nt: TGCGCCAGCAGCCAGGGACAACCCTACGAGCAGTACTTC
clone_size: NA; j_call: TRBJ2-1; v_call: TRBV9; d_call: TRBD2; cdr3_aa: CASSVASWTSGSINEQFF; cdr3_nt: TGTGCCAGCAGCGTAGCCTCATGGACTAGCGGGAGCATCAATGAGCAGTTCTTC
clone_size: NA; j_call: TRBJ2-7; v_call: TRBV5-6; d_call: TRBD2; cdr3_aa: CASSTGSSGYEQYF; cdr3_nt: TGTGCCAGCAGTACAGGTTCTAGCGGATACGAGCAGTACTTC
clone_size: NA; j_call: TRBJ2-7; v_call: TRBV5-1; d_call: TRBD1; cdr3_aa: CASSLVLGQGAEQYF; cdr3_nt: TGCGCCAGCAGCTTGGTTCTGGGACAGGGGGCCGAGCAGTACTTC
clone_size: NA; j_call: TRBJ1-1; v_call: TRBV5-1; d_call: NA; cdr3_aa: CASSLAGQGGAEAFF; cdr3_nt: TGCGCCAGCAGCTTGGCCGGTCAGGGAGGGGCTGAAGCTTTCTTT
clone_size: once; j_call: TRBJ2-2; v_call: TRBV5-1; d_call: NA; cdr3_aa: CASSLARGPNTGELFF; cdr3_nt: TGCGCCAGCAGCTTGGCCAGGGGTCCGAACACCGGGGAGCTGTTTTTT
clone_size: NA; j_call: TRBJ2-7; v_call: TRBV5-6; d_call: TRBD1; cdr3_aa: CASSPRDRANEQYF; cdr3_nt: TGTGCCAGCAGCCCCAGGGACAGGGCCAACGAGCAGTACTTC
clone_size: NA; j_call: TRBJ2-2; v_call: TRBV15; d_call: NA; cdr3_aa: CATSREMVGGALNTGELFF; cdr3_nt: TGTGCCACCAGCAGGGAGATGGTCGGGGGAGCGTTAAACACCGGGGAGCTGTTTTTT
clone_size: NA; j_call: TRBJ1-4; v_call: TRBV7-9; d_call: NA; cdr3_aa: CASTPQSGGGEKLFF; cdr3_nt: TGTGCCAGCACCCCTCAGTCCGGGGGCGGGGAAAAACTGTTTTTT
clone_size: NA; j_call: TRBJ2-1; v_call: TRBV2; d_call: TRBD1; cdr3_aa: CASSGQGPYNEQFF; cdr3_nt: TGTGCCAGCAGTGGACAGGGGCCCTACAATGAGCAGTTCTTC
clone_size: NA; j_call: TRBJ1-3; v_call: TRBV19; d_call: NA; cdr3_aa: CASSLGTLGNTIYF; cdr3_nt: TGTGCCAGTAGCCTCGGGACCCTCGGAAACACCATATATTTT
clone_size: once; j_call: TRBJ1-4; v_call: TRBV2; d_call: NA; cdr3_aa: CASSLLPGPEHEKLFF; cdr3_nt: TGTGCCAGCAGTTTACTCCCGGGACCGGAGCATGAAAAACTGTTTTTT
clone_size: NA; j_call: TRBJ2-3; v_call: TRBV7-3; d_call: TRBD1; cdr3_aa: CASSRQGRLVSTDTQYF; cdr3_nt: TGTGCCAGCAGTCGACAGGGGAGGCTTGTTAGCACAGATACGCAGTATTTT
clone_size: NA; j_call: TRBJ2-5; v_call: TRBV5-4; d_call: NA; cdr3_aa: CASSYPAGARQETQYF; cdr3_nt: TGTGCCAGCAGCTACCCTGCGGGGGCGCGCCAAGAGACCCAGTACTTC
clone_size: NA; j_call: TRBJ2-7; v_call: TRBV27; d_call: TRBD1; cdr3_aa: CASSTLRGRSPEQYF; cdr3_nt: TGTGCCAGCAGTACCCTCAGGGGGAGATCCCCTGAGCAGTACTTC
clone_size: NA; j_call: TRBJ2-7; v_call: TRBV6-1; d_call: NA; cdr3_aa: CASSQGHEQYF; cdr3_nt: TGTGCCAGCAGTCAGGGACACGAGCAGTACTTC
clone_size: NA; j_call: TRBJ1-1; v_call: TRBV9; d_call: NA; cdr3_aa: CASSVGPGHTEAFF; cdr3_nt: TGTGCCAGCAGCGTAGGTCCGGGGCACACTGAAGCTTTCTTT
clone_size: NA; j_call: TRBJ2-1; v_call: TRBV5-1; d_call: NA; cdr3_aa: CASGDRSSSYNEQFF; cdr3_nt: TGCGCCAGCGGGGATCGGTCTAGCTCCTACAATGAGCAGTTCTTC
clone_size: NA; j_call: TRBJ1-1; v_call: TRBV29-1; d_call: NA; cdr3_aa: CSVEGSPGDTEAFF; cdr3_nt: TGCAGCGTTGAAGGGTCCCCAGGGGACACTGAAGCTTTCTTT
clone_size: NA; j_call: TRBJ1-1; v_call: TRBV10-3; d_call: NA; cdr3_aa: CAISGHRSGDTEAFF; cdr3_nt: TGTGCCATCAGTGGACATAGGTCAGGGGACACTGAAGCTTTCTTT
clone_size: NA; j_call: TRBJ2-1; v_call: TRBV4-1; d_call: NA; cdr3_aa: CASSQGPLNEQFF; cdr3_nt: TGCGCCAGCAGCCAGGGACCCTTGAATGAGCAGTTCTTC
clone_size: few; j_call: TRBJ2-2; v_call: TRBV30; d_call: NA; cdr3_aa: CATKDRTLQGNTGELFF; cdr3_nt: TGTGCCACAAAAGACCGGACTCTACAGGGGAACACCGGGGAGCTGTTTTTT
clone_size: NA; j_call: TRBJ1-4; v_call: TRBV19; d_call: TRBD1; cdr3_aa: CASSPRGRPNEKLFF; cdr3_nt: TGTGCCAGTAGTCCCAGGGGGCGGCCTAATGAAAAACTGTTTTTT
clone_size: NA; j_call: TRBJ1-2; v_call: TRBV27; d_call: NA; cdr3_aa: CASSLYAQAGYGYTF; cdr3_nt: TGTGCCAGCAGTTTATATGCCCAGGCCGGCTATGGCTACACCTTC
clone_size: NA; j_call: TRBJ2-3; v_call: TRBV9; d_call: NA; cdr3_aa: CASSVHGPGVTDTQYF; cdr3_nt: TGTGCCAGCAGCGTACACGGTCCGGGTGTGACAGATACGCAGTATTTT
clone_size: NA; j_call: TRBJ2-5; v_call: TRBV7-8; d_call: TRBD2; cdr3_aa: CASIMAGGLGETQYF; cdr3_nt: TGTGCCAGCATTATGGCGGGGGGCTTAGGAGAGACCCAGTACTTC
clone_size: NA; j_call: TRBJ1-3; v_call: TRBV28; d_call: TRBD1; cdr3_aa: CASRTGQRGNTIYF; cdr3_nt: TGTGCCAGCAGGACGGGACAGAGGGGAAACACCATATATTTT
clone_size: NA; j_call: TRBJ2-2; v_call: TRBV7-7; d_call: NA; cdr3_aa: CASSLGLQGGRTGELFF; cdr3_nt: TGTGCCAGCAGCTTAGGGCTACAGGGGGGGCGCACCGGGGAGCTGTTTTTT